The 23 T cell receptor beta chains below come from one sample, sequenced in a study of regulatory T cells in long-lasting Graves disease (dated by TCRdb to the early 2020s). Taken with the paper, the label for time point translates to: newly diagnosed GD, antithyroid drugs for less than 3 months. RNA was extracted from PBMCs in TRIzol for both TCR sequencing and RNA sequencing. Libraries were prepared through multiplex PCR. Sequenced on an Illumina HiSeq 4000. To build TCR beta libraries, CDR3 regions were amplified by Arm-PCR using iRepertoire HTBI primers. In TCRdb, the public reads were trimmed at Q25 with fastp and aligned with MiXCR, with productive beta chains retained. Here each entry gathers all rows of one CDR3 protein and keeps the most common genes and DNA. Recorded for this sample are roughly 400,000 distinct CDR3 sequences; over 15% of them occurred a single time. Together, the top ten hold roughly 23% of the sample.

Another study also made use of these data, one on T cells in Graves' hyperthyroidism and ophthalmopathy.

Material: peripheral blood mononuclear cells (PBMCs), obtained at new diagnosis, from a patient treated with antithyroid drugs. All receptors come from a woman aged 18 to 35 with Graves disease. Donor details come from another sample of the same person, matched by shared clones.

In its sample, this clonotype was seen many times. This chain connects TRBV28 to TRBJ2-7; D is unclear. This CDR3 is built from 14 residues. The V end was cut by 7 bases, the J end by 2 bases, with 15 bases between. The germline V gene has CDR1 MDHEN and CDR2 SYDVKM. The CDR3 bases are TGTGCCAGCAACCCTGACAAAAACCCCTACGAGCAGTACTTC. It specifies CASNPDKNPYEQYF. Looking up the rest from reference TRBV28 and TRBJ2-7 gives the full variable domain: DVKVTQSSRYLVKRTGEKVFLECVQDMDHENMFWYRQDPGLGLRLIYFSYDVKMKEKGDIPEGYSVSREKKERFSLILESASTNQTSMYLCASNPDKNPYEQYFGPGTRLTVT.

This clonotype occurred many times. The rearrangement uses TRBV28 and TRBJ1-1; D ambiguous. CDR3 length: 13 residues. Germline V lookup: CDR1 MDHEN, CDR2 SYDVKM. The ends were cut back, 3 bases at V and 7 bases at J, with 12 bases in the middle. The CDR3 region has the DNA TGTGCCAGCAGTTTTCTTGCCGGAAATGAAGCTTTCTTT. Its translation is CASSFLAGNEAFF. The full variable domain, in which reference TRBV28 and TRBJ1-1 provide the parts outside the CDR3, is DVKVTQSSRYLVKRTGEKVFLECVQDMDHENMFWYRQDPGLGLRLIYFSYDVKMKEKGDIPEGYSVSREKKERFSLILESASTNQTSMYLCASSFLAGNEAFFGQGTRLTVV.

This clonotype came up many times. The V and J genes are TRBV12-3 or TRBV12-4 and TRBJ2-3; D perhaps matches TRBD1 (6 bases). Trimming took off 7 bases at V and 4 bases at J, with 12 bases between the two ends. The CDR3 consists of 13 residues. CDR3 DNA: TGTGCCAGCAATTACAGGGAAGCAGATACGCAGTATTTT. The encoded protein is CASNYREADTQYF.

This chain connects TRBV28 to TRBJ1-2; D remains unclear. Looked up from germline, CDR1 is MDHEN and CDR2 is SYDVKM. The CDR3 covers 11 residues. The germline V and J ends were trimmed by 10 bases and 4 bases, with 10 bases remaining between them. In nucleotides, the CDR3 is TGTGCCATCAAGGACCGCTATGGCTACACCTTC. This codes for CAIKDRYGYTF.

This clonotype was seen repeatedly, ten times or more. J is TRBJ1-1 and V is TRBV5-6; D is uncertain. From germline, CDR1 is SGHDT and CDR2 YYEEEE. The CDR3 is made up of 12 amino acids. The V and J ends lost 1 base and 11 bases respectively, with 12 bases between them. The CDR3 protein is CASSLRADGAFF. DNA for the CDR3: TGTGCCAGCAGCTTGCGGGCTGATGGGGCTTTCTTT.

This clonotype came up once. With a far larger clone one base away, a read error is the likely cause. The chain combines TRBV12-3 or TRBV12-4 with TRBJ2-3; D not certain. The J call is in doubt because the DNA end fits TRBJ2-7 better. The length of the CDR3 is 12 residues. The CDR3 sequence is CASSLPLGEQYF. As DNA, the CDR3 is TGTGCCAGCTCGTTACCGCTGGGCGAGCAGTACTTC.

This chain uses TRBV11-2 with TRBJ2-2; 10 bases match TRBD2. Losses at the gene ends were 5 bases for V and 6 bases for J; bases not matched to a gene: 3. The V gene's germline CDR1 is SGHAT and CDR2 FQNNGV. This CDR3 contains 14 residues. CDR3 in amino acids: CASSVAGGPGELFF. The CDR3 region has the DNA TGTGCCAGCAGCGTAGCGGGGGGCCCCGGGGAGCTGTTTTTT.

This clonotype has a count of ten or more. This rearrangement joins TRBV28 to TRBJ2-7; TRBD2 matches 7 bases. The CDR3 covers 17 residues. Germline CDR1 and CDR2: MDHEN and SYDVKM. With V trimmed by 4 bases and J by 1 base, 13 bases remained unmatched. This CDR3 is CASSWEGPSGISYEQYF. CDR3 nucleotide sequence: TGTGCCAGCAGTTGGGAGGGGCCAAGCGGGATTTCCTACGAGCAGTACTTC.

This clonotype has only a few counts. V is TRBV5-1 and J is TRBJ2-1; weak D call: TRBD2 (6 bases). Trimming cost V 1 base and J 8 bases, with 10 bases left between them. The germline V gene encodes CDR1 SGHRS and CDR2 YFSETQ. The CDR3 has 13 amino acids. CDR3 residues: CASSLTSRDEQFF. CDR3 bases: TGCGCCAGCAGCTTGACTAGCAGGGATGAGCAGTTCTTC.

About this clonotype: A much larger clone differs from this one at a single base, so this may be a read error. This chain uses TRBV20-1 with TRBJ2-1, with 9 bases aligning to TRBD2. The length of the CDR3 is 15 residues. CDR1 is DFQATT, CDR2 SNEGSKA, per germline (reference sequence). For the CDR3, the DNA is TGCAGTGCTAAAGGAGCGGGAGGCCTCTACAGTGAGCAGTTCTTC. Amino acid sequence: CSAKGAGGLYSEQFF.

This clonotype was counted a few times. This may be a read error, as it is one base from a much larger clone. The chain recombines TRBV7-2 with TRBJ2-3, with D uncertain. Germline V gene sequence: CDR1 SGHTA, CDR2 FQGNSA. This CDR3 is 12 amino acids long. Between the trimmed V and J ends, which lost 5 bases and 6 bases, there was a span of 9 bases. The CDR3 here is CTSSPMGDTQYF. The CDR3 DNA sequence: TGTACCAGCAGCCCTATGGGCGATACGCAGTATTTT.

This clonotype was counted many times. This sequence joins TRBV5-6 and TRBJ2-7; weak D call: TRBD2 (5 bases). The V gene lost 1 base and the J gene lost 7 bases, with 18 bases spanning the gap. CDR1 SGHDT and CDR2 YYEEEE come from the germline V gene. The CDR3 extends over 15 amino acids. The CDR3 loop is CASSLQDQRTGEQYF. DNA of the CDR3: TGTGCCAGCAGCTTGCAGGACCAGCGCACGGGGGAGCAGTACTTC.

The chain is built from TRBV30 and TRBJ2-1, with 10 bases that match TRBD2. The V and J ends lost 0 bases and 8 bases, in that order; junction bases with no gene match: 4. Per the germline V gene, CDR1 is GTSNPN and CDR2 is SVGIG (reference sequence). CDR3 size: 14 residues. Here the CDR3 reads CAWSVAGGVYEQFF. The CDR3 DNA reads as TGTGCCTGGAGTGTAGCGGGAGGGGTCTATGAGCAGTTCTTC.

This clonotype was detected many times. The rearrangement joins TRBV11-3 to TRBJ2-3; possible D gene TRBD2, 6 bases. Germline V CDR1 and CDR2: SGHNT, YENEEA. This CDR3 comprises 13 residues. V shed 9 bases and J shed 4 bases, with 14 bases lying between them. CDR3 sequence (DNA): TGTGCCAGTTCGGGACTCCGGGCAGATACGCAGTATTTT. It codes for CASSGLRADTQYF.

This clonotype came up a few times. The rearrangement links TRBV6-9 to TRBJ1-1; unclear D gene. Trimming removed 4 bases from V and 1 base from J, with 7 bases in between. Germline CDR1 MNHGY, CDR2 SVAAGI. The CDR3 runs to 13 residues. The CDR3 DNA follows: TGTGCCAGCAGTTTTTACAAGAACACTGAAGCTTTCTTT. It is translated as CASSFYKNTEAFF.

The V and J genes are TRBV30 and TRBJ2-1; either TRBD1 or TRBD2 may supply D (6 bases each). This CDR3 is built from 13 residues. Trimming took off 0 bases at V and 7 bases at J, with 10 bases between the two ends. Germline-derived CDR1 and CDR2 are GTSNPN and SVGIG (reference sequence). The CDR3 here is CAWSVTGTNEQFF. The CDR3 DNA is TGTGCCTGGAGTGTAACAGGGACTAATGAGCAGTTCTTC.

This clonotype was detected a few times. V gene TRBV29-1 combines with J gene TRBJ1-2, with 10 bases identical to TRBD1. The CDR3 has 14 amino acids. CDR1 is SQVTM and CDR2 is ANQGSEA in the germline V gene. The V gene end was trimmed by 0 bases and the J gene end by 6 bases; junction bases not matched to a gene: 4. This CDR3 reads CSVEDQDRGDGYTF. In nucleotides, the CDR3 is TGCAGCGTTGAAGATCAGGACAGGGGGGATGGCTACACCTTC.

This clonotype was counted many times. The V call is TRBV20-1, the J call TRBJ2-1; 12 nucleotides agree with TRBD2. The germline V gene encodes CDR1 DFQATT and CDR2 SNEGSKA (reference sequence). V lost 5 bases and J lost 4; bases outside the gene matches: 15. The CDR3 runs to 18 residues. The CDR3 loop is CSARPGLAGGRGYNEQFF. CDR3 in DNA: TGCAGTGCTCGTCCGGGACTAGCGGGCGGCCGGGGTTACAATGAGCAGTTCTTC.

The chain has TRBV9 and TRBJ2-7; 12 bases are shared with TRBD2. The CDR3 length is 16 residues. Germline V gene sequence: CDR1 SGDLS, CDR2 YYNGEE. After removal of 4 bases from V and 4 bases from J, the junction contained 9 bases not matched to a gene. The chain's CDR3 is CASSPRTSGKFYEQYF. CDR3 DNA: TGTGCCAGCAGCCCCCGGACTAGCGGGAAATTTTACGAGCAGTACTTC.

This clonotype was picked up a small number of times. The gene calls are TRBV11-1 and TRBJ2-2; D is uncertain. Trimming shortened V by 5 bases and J by 0 bases, and 7 bases separated the two germline ends. Germline loops: CDR1 SGHAT, CDR2 FQDESV (reference sequence). This CDR3 is 14 amino acids long. The CDR3 is CASSTIANTGELFF. CDR3 in DNA: TGTGCCAGCAGCACAATTGCGAACACCGGGGAGCTGTTTTTT.

A few counts support this clonotype. This chain connects TRBV4-1 to TRBJ1-2; D uncertain. The CDR3 is 13 amino acids. In germline, CDR1 is MGHRA, CDR2 YSYEKL. The ends were cut back, 1 base at V and 3 bases at J, with 6 bases in the middle. The CDR3 region is CASSQVSDYGYTF. The DNA of the CDR3 is TGCGCCAGCAGCCAAGTTTCAGACTATGGCTACACCTTC.

As regards this clonotype: This probably arose from a read error, given a far larger clone one base away. The V gene is TRBV11-3, the J gene TRBJ2-1; no reliable D call. CDR3 length: 14 residues. Germline assignment: CDR1 SGHNT and CDR2 YENEEA. Here the CDR3 reads CASSQAVSYDEQFF. The CDR3 DNA sequence: TGTGCCAGCAGTCAGGCGGTCTCCTACGATGAGCAGTTCTTC.

This clonotype occurred a few times. A much more abundant neighbour one base away suggests this may be a read error. This chain connects TRBV18 to TRBJ2-1; 10 nucleotides match TRBD1. The V segment lost 6 bases and the J segment 8 bases; nucleotides outside the gene matches: 7. The CDR3 is 14 residues long. Germline CDR1 reads KGHSH; CDR2 reads LQKENI. CDR3 nucleotide sequence: TGTGCCAGCTCCCCGGGACAGGGGCACGATGAGCAGTTCTTC. Its translation is CASSPGQGHDEQFF.